The clone carrying this T cell receptor beta chain was seen ten or more times. V shed 5 bases and J 4 bases; nucleotides not matched to a gene: 5. The CDR3 length is 17 residues. CDR1 MDHEN and CDR2 SYDVKM come from the germline V gene. Sequencing was performed with immunoSEQ multiplex PCR; in TCRdb, only in-frame clones are kept and a portion is missing. The data contain 130,000 or so clones, about 72% of them singletons. The source of the sample is a study of blood T cell repertoires in COVID-19. Sequencing was performed on peripheral blood. This sequence was found in a woman aged 70-85 years with acute or convalescent COVID-19. The chain links TRBV28 to TRBJ2-2; 15 bases line up with TRBD2. CDR3 DNA sequence: TGTGCCAGCAGTCCGGGACTAGCGGGAGGTTTCACCGGGGAGCTGTTTTTT. It codes for CASSPGLAGGFTGELFF.